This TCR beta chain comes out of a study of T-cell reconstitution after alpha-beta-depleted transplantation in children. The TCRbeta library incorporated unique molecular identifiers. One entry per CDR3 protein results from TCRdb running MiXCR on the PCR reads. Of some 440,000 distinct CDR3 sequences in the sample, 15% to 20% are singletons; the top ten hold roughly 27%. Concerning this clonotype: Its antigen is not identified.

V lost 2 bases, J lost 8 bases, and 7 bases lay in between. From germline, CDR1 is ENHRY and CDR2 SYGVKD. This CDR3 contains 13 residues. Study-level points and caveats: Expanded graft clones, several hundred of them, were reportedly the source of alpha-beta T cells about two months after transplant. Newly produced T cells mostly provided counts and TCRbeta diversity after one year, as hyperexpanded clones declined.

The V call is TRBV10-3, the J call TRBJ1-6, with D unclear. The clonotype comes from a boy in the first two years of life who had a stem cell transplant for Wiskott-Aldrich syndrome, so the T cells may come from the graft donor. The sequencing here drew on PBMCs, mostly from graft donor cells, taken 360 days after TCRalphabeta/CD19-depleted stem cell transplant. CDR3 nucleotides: TGTGCCATCAGTGAGGCGGATCATTCACCCCTCCACTTT. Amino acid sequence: CAISEADHSPLHF.